This passage covers 8 T cell receptor beta chains from one sample sequenced in a study of T cells in Graves' hyperthyroidism and ophthalmopathy. RNA transcripts were the template for amplifying TCR beta CDR3 regions. The HTBI primer set was used in a first-round RT-PCR of the TCR CDR3. TCRdb re-analysed the multiplex PCR reads in MiXCR, keeping a single row per CDR3 protein. The table has roughly 290,000 distinct CDR3 sequences, roughly an eighth seen once. The sequencing sample was made of blood. These receptors were taken from a woman aged 40 to 49 with Graves' hyperthyroidism.

This clonotype was counted at least ten times. The V gene is TRBV6-1, the J gene TRBJ1-1; D gene uncertain. Germline-derived CDR1 and CDR2 are MNHNS and SASEGT. There are 17 residues in the CDR3. V lost 4 bases to trimming and J lost 6 bases, with 24 bases between them. DNA of the CDR3: TGTGCCAGCAGTGCGCTCGTCGGCAGATTCTCGGACTCTGAAGCTTTCTTT. It encodes CASSALVGRFSDSEAFF.

This clonotype was recorded many times. The rearrangement joins TRBV28 to TRBJ2-3, with D possibly TRBD2 on 5 matching bases. Germline CDR1 and CDR2: MDHEN and SYDVKM. V shed 1 base and J shed 4 bases, with 9 bases lying between them. The CDR3 is 14 amino acids. CDR3 nucleotides: TGTGCCAGCAGTTTATCCCGGACTGCAGATACGCAGTATTTT. It codes for CASSLSRTADTQYF.

The V and J genes are TRBV6-1 and TRBJ2-5, with a tentative D call TRBD1 (7 bases). The CDR3 sequence is 15 residues long. CDR1 and CDR2 from the germline V gene are MNHNS and SASEGT. V lost 7 bases to trimming and J lost 5 bases, with 20 bases between them. The CDR3 loop reads CASTSGGRGSETQYF. The CDR3 DNA reads TGTGCCAGCACCTCCGGGGGCAGGGGGAGTGAGACCCAGTACTTC.

This clonotype was recorded many times. The rearrangement uses TRBV5-1 and TRBJ2-7; possible D gene TRBD2, 6 bases. V lost 5 bases and J 3 bases, leaving 12 bases between the germline ends. Germline V lookup: CDR1 SGHRS, CDR2 YFSETQ. The CDR3 spans 13 residues. The CDR3 is CASSLSGNYEQYF. CDR3 coding DNA: TGCGCCAGCAGTCTTAGCGGAAACTACGAGCAGTACTTC.

This clonotype was picked up a small number of times. The genes are TRBV29-1 and TRBJ2-1, with D uncertain. Trimming shortened V by 3 bases and J by 3 bases, and 9 bases separated the two germline ends. CDR3 length equals 13 residues. Germline V CDR1 and CDR2: SQVTM, ANQGSEA. CDR3 in DNA: TGCAGCGTTGAGTTTGCTAGCTACAATGAGCAGTTCTTC. It yields the protein CSVEFASYNEQFF.

This clonotype was counted at least ten times. J is TRBJ2-1 and V is TRBV11-2, with 9 bases identical to TRBD2. The germline gives CDR1 SGHAT, CDR2 FQNNGV. The CDR3 runs to 16 residues. V lost 4 bases, J lost 4 bases, and 8 bases stayed unmatched. In nucleotides, the CDR3 is TGTGCCAGCAGCTCCAGACTAGCGGAAGTTTACAATGAGCAGTTCTTC. Translation gives CASSSRLAEVYNEQFF.

This clonotype was found many times. V and J are TRBV24-1 and TRBJ2-1; 8 positions match TRBD2. The germline V gene has CDR1 KGHDR and CDR2 SFDVKD. The CDR3 consists of 16 residues. The junction had 9 bases not matched to a gene; V was cut back by 5 bases and J by 4 bases. CDR3 loop: CATSAQGAGAYNEQFF. The CDR3 DNA sequence: TGTGCCACCAGTGCCCAGGGAGCGGGAGCTTACAATGAGCAGTTCTTC.

This clonotype was detected many times. This rearrangement joins TRBV28 to TRBJ1-1, with unresolved D. Trimming removed 4 bases at V and 1 base at J, with 13 bases between. This CDR3 is built from 15 residues. The V gene's germline CDR1 is MDHEN and CDR2 SYDVKM. This chain's CDR3 is CASSSHREGNTEAFF. The DNA for the CDR3 is TGTGCCAGCAGTTCGCATCGGGAAGGGAACACTGAAGCTTTCTTT.